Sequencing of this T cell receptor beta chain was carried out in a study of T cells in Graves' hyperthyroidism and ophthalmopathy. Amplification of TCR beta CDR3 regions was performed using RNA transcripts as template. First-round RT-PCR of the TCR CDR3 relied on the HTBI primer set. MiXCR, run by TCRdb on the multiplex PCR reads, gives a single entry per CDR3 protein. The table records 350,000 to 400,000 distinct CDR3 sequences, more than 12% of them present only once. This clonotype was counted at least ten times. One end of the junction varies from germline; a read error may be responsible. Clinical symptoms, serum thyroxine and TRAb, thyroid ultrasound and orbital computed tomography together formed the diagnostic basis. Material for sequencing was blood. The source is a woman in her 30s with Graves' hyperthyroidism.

The CDR3 bases are TGTGCCAGCAGTTTTCAGGGTACCTACGAGCAGTACTTC. Translation gives CASSFQGTYEQYF. The rearrangement uses TRBV5-1 and TRBJ2-7; a possible D gene is TRBD1 (5 bases). The CDR3 is 13 amino acids. From germline, CDR1 is SGHRS and CDR2 YFSETQ.